This T cell receptor beta chain was retrieved from a study of T cell changes during pregnancy in multiple sclerosis. Germline CDR1 KGHSH, CDR2 LQKENI. J gave up 12 bases and V 0 bases, and 4 bases lay outside the gene matches. The CDR3 covers 13 residues. The table came from immunoSEQ multiplex PCR; TCRdb's copy has only in-frame clones and leaves some out. The sample has some 40,000 clones, 90% to 95% seen once. This receptor was taken from a female donor with multiple sclerosis, enrolled in a pregnancy study. Sequences were derived from CD4+ T cells from peripheral blood mononuclear cells, sampled after pregnancy. The chain links TRBV18 to TRBJ2-3; 9 nucleotides line up with TRBD2. The CDR3 DNA sequence: TGTGCCAGCTCACCACCTGGGACTAGCATTCAGTATTTT. Translated: CASSPPGTSIQYF.